This TCR beta chain was identified during a study of blood T cell repertoires in COVID-19. Study information: Some COVID-19 samples were acute and others convalescent; all came from the United States, Italy and Spain. PBMCs, B-cell-depleted T cells, or T cells provided the cDNA or gDNA that made up the material.

How the authors handled the data: Reference gene primers were amplified, and this amplification served to estimate nucleated cell counts. The method was immunoSEQ multiplex PCR; TCRdb's version includes in-frame clones alone and lacks a portion of them. V and J calls and clone size come straight from that table; D and trimming were deduced from the DNA. This table has around 140,000 clones, 75% to 85% appearing once. This clone was counted only a few times. CDR3 length: 16 residues. The germline gives CDR1 SGHTA, CDR2 FQGNSA. The ends lost 2 bases at V and 3 bases at J; junction bases unmatched: 2. This TCR was sampled from a man aged 55 to 69 with active or convalescent COVID-19. V and J are TRBV7-2 and TRBJ2-3; TRBD2 aligns across 13 bases. The sequencing input was peripheral blood. CDR3 sequence: CASSLLTSGGTDTQYF. As DNA, the CDR3 is TGTGCCAGCAGCTTACTGACTAGCGGGGGGACAGATACGCAGTATTTT. Full variable domain (outside the CDR3, taken from reference TRBV7-2 and TRBJ2-3): GAGVSQSPSNKVTEKGKDVELRCDPISGHTALYWYRQSLGQGLEFLIYFQGNSAPDKSGLPSDRFSAERTGGSVSTLTIQRTQQEDSAVYLCASSLLTSGGTDTQYFGPGTRLTVL.